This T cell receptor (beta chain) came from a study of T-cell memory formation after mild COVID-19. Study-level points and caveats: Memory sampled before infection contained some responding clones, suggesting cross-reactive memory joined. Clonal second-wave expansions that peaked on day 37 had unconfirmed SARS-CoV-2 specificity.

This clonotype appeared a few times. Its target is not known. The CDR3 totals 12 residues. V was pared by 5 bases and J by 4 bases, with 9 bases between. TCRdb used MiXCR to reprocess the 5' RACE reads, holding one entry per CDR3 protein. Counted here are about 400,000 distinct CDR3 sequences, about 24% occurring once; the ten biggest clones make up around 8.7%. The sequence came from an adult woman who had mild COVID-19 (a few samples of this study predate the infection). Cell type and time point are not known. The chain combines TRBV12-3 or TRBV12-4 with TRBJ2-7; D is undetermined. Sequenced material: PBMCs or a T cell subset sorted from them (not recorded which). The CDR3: CASSRVSYEQYF. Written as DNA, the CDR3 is TGTGCCAGCAGTAGAGTAAGTTACGAGCAGTACTTC.